This TCR beta chain comes out of a study of blood T cells in healthy people across ages. Findings and caveats of the study: CMV infection status of these donors was not known.

Remarks on this clonotype: Its specificity is unknown.

It was with a sample-barcoded 5' primer and a J-beta primer mix that a second PCR of about 6 to 11 cycles was run. One entry per CDR3 protein, called by TCRdb with MiXCR from the 5' RACE reads. This sample yields approximately 670,000 distinct CDR3 sequences, of which around 38% are seen a single time; about 30% belongs to the top ten. Sequencing was performed on blood. This receptor was obtained from an elderly man in good health.

The CDR3 nucleotides read TGCAGTACCCCACCATCTAGCGGACAGGGCCGCACAGATACGCAGTATTTT. This gives the protein CSTPPSSGQGRTDTQYF. This chain uses TRBV20-1 with TRBJ2-3; TRBD1 might be the D (8 bases). The CDR3 contains 17 residues. Germline values: CDR1 DFQATT, CDR2 SNEGSKA (reference sequence). V shed 8 bases and J shed 1 base, with 25 bases lying between them.